Sequencing of this T cell receptor beta chain was carried out in a study of blood T cell repertoires in COVID-19 (TCRdb year 2020). Some background on the complete study: Samples covering the acute and convalescent phases of COVID-19 were provided by collaborators in the United States, Italy and Spain. The prospective study material was composed of cDNA or gDNA derived from T cells, B-cell-depleted T cells, or PBMCs. The dataset comprised deeply sampled blood TCRbeta repertoires from subjects exposed to, actively infected with, or recovered from COVID-19. A freely available public database, intended as a resource for researchers studying the immune response to SARS-CoV-2, is where the repertoires were released. Samples were obtained from the ongoing ImmuneRACE study (first 160 participants) and from approximately 1,200 subjects provided by 6 global collaborators. Sample metadata almost always included a de-identified subject ID, COVID-19 status, age in years and sex. Where available, HLA class I and class II types were taken from metadata supplied by the sample provider and were not determined by assay-based typing.

The immunoSEQ Assay, a bias-controlled multiplex PCR, was used to amplify TCRbeta CDR3 regions from genomic DNA. As for how the authors treated the data: Nucleated cell counts per sample were estimated from amplification of reference gene primers within the assay. To quantify the absolute abundance of each unique TCRbeta CDR3 rearrangement, sequence reads were collapsed and filtered. For each sample, productive Simpson clonality was calculated by taking the square root of Simpson's diversity index across productive rearrangements. TCRdb obtained this table from immuneACCESS and retained in-frame rearrangements with V and J assigned. These tables miss some clones; where compared with another copy, unresolved V genes account for less than half of the shortfall, and the remainder is unexplained. V and J calls and clone size are as listed in that table; D and trimming were resolved from the DNA. This sample comprises some 90,000 clones, nearly 90% of them detected only once. Approximately 5.6% of the sample is taken by the ten largest.

CDR1 and CDR2, looked up from the germline V gene (reference sequence), are SEHNR and FQNEAQ. From V the trimming removes 2 bases and from J it removes 4 bases, while the gene matches leave 6 bases of the junction unaccounted for. The CDR3 starts with the cysteine, ends with the phenylalanine, and has 15 residues. Only the CDR3 part of the read is kept: 45 bases, read in frame from the first base. Collaborating institutions collected whole blood in K2EDTA tubes following their own protocols. For TCRbeta analysis, collaborators shipped samples in one of three forms: frozen whole blood, isolated PBMCs, or DNA extracted from either of those sample types. With regard to this clone: Its cognate antigen has yet to be identified. Qualities for individual bases were not recorded, and no much larger clone is one base off.

Results the study describes overall, beyond this receptor: Clinical and demographic metadata were provided uncurated, with the amount varying by source and participant.

The TCR sequence derives from a woman of 80 years or more with active COVID-19. The chain uses TRBV7-9 and TRBJ2-3; TRBD2 matches 7 bases in the middle. Specimen: peripheral blood. The CDR3 loop reads CASSLFSLAADTQYF. The sequenced DNA: TGTGCCAGCAGCTTATTTTCCCTAGCGGCAGATACGCAGTATTTT. The reference TRBV7-9 and TRBJ2-3 proteins fill in what lies around the CDR3, so the full variable domain reads DTGVSQNPRHKITKRGQNVTFRCDPISEHNRLYWYRQTLGQGPEFLTYFQNEAQLEKSRLLSDRFSAERPKGSFSTLEIQRTEQGDSAMYLCASSLFSLAADTQYFGPGTRLTVL.